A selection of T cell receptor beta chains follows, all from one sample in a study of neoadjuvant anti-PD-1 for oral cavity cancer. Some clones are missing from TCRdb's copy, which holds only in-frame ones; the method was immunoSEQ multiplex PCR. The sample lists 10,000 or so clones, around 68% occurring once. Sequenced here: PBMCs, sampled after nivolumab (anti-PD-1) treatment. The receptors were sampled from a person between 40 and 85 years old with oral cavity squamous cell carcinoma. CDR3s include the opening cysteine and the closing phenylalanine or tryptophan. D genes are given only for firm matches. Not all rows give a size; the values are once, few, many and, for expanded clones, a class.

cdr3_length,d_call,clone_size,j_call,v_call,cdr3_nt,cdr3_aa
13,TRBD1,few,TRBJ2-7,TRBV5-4,TGTGCCAGCAGCCGGGACAGGGGTAACGAGCAGTACTTC,CASSRDRGNEQYF
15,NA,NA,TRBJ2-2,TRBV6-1,TGTGCCAGCGGATTGGGACCTCGGAACACCGGGGAGCTGTTTTTT,CASGLGPRNTGELFF
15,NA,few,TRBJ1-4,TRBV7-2,TGTGCCAGCAGCTTGGAGGGTCGAGCTAATGAAAAACTGTTTTTT,CASSLEGRANEKLFF
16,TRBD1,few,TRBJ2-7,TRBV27,TGTGCCAGCAGTTACACCGGGACAGGGTTTTCCTACGAGCAGTACTTC,CASSYTGTGFSYEQYF
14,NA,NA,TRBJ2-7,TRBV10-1,TGCGCCAGCAGTGATCGGGCTAGAATCTCCGAGCAGTACTTC,CASSDRARISEQYF
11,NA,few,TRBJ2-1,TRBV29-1,TGCAGCGTTGAACCCGGCAATGAGCAGTTCTTC,CSVEPGNEQFF
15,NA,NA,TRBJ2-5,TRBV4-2,TGTGCCAGCAGCCAAGATGGCGAAACCAAAGAGACCCAGTACTTC,CASSQDGETKETQYF